These 24 T cell receptor beta chains came from one sample sequenced in a study of shared clonotypes between healthy human individuals (dated by TCRdb to 2018 to 2020). Library method: the immunoSEQ multiplex PCR assay. This is the immuneACCESS table as TCRdb keeps it, with only in-frame sequences that have V and J called. A part of the clones is gone; compared with another copy, unresolved V genes explain less than half, and the rest is unexplained. The sample table lists approximately 1,500,000 clones, roughly 96% of them with a count of one. The ten top clones hold roughly 1.1% of the sample. Sequenced: naive CD4+ T cells sorted from blood. Explained via the paper, the cell subset or site label denotes: CD45RA+ positively selected. Receptor source: a man under 40 in good health.

This clone has just one count. This CDR3 reads CASKSDGTTGELFF. For the CDR3, the DNA is TGTGCCAGCAAATCGGACGGAACCACCGGGGAGCTGTTTTTT. The chain has TRBV19 and TRBJ2-2; D is uncertain. The CDR3 length is 14 residues. CDR1 and CDR2 from the germline V gene are LNHDA and SQIVND (reference sequence). Trimming removed 9 bases from V and 4 bases from J, with 15 bases in between.

The chain links TRBV14 to TRBJ2-3; 8 bases map to TRBD1. This CDR3 is built from 16 residues. Germline CDR1 is SGHDN and CDR2 is FVKESK. The V gene end was trimmed by 3 bases and the J gene end by 6 bases; junction bases not matched to a gene: 11. CDR3 sequence: CASSHVGQGLKDTQYF. The CDR3 region has the DNA TGTGCCAGCAGCCACGTAGGACAGGGCCTCAAGGATACGCAGTATTTT. Full variable domain (outside the CDR3, taken from reference TRBV14 and TRBJ2-3): EAGVTQFPSHSVIEKGQTVTLRCDPISGHDNLYWYRRVMGKEIKFLLHFVKESKQDESGMPNNRFLAERTGGTYSTLKVQPAELEDSGVYFCASSHVGQGLKDTQYFGPGTRLTVL.

The J gene is TRBJ2-7, the V gene TRBV6-1; 10 bases match TRBD2. CDR1 and CDR2 from the germline V gene are MNHNS and SASEGT. The CDR3 sequence is 15 residues long. With 6 bases clipped from V and 2 bases from J, the junction kept 7 bases outside the gene matches. The CDR3 protein is CASSITSGNPYEQYF. As DNA, the CDR3 is TGTGCCAGCAGCATAACTAGCGGGAACCCCTACGAGCAGTACTTC.

The chain is built from TRBV6-5 and TRBJ2-7, with D perhaps matching TRBD1 or TRBD2 (5 bases each). CDR1 and CDR2 from the germline V gene are MNHEY and SVGAGI. The CDR3 consists of 13 residues. The V end was cut by 5 bases, the J end by 7 bases, with 15 bases between. The CDR3 DNA reads as TGTGCCAGCAGTCCTCGGGGCCCGGGAGAGCAGTACTTC. Translating it yields CASSPRGPGEQYF.

The CDR3 sequence: CASSYNWEETQYF. CDR3 DNA: TGTGCCAGCAGTTACAACTGGGAGGAGACCCAGTACTTC. The chain has TRBV6-6 and TRBJ2-5; weak D call: TRBD2 (5 bases). Germline V CDR1 and CDR2: MNHNY, SVGAGI (reference sequence). Trimming pared 2 bases from V and 5 bases from J, leaving 9 bases between. This CDR3 has 13 residues.

V is TRBV9 and J is TRBJ1-4; D ambiguous. The CDR3 runs to 16 residues. Trimming took 4 bases from V and 4 from J, leaving 17 bases between them. From germline, CDR1 is SGDLS and CDR2 YYNGEE. In DNA, the CDR3 is TGTGCCAGCAGCCCAGAACCCCTCATGAATAATGAAAAACTGTTTTTT. Amino acids: CASSPEPLMNNEKLFF.

This chain uses TRBV5-1 with TRBJ2-1, with 7 bases lining up with TRBD2. Germline V gives CDR1 SGHRS, CDR2 YFSETQ. V was clipped by 0 bases and J by 7 bases; unmatched bases: 4. The CDR3 totals 14 residues. The CDR3 protein is CASSLEAGRNEQFF. DNA for the CDR3: TGCGCCAGCAGCTTGGAAGCGGGAAGGAATGAGCAGTTCTTC.

The table lists this clone with a count of one. The chain employs TRBV6-1 and TRBJ1-5, with a possible D match to TRBD1 (5 bases). Germline assignment: CDR1 MNHNS and CDR2 SASEGT. This CDR3 region has 15 residues. Trimming took 3 bases from V and 1 from J, leaving 10 bases between them. CDR3 DNA: TGTGCCAGCAGTGAGCAGGGAATAAGCAATCAGCCCCAGCATTTT. Its translation: CASSEQGISNQPQHF.

The genes are TRBV20-1 and TRBJ1-2; no definite D call. In germline, CDR1 is DFQATT, CDR2 SNEGSKA (reference sequence). Trimming pared 1 base from V and 8 bases from J, leaving 8 bases between. The CDR3 has 11 amino acids. CDR3 DNA sequence: TGCAGTGCTAGAGGAGAGAGGGGCTACACCTTC. Amino acids: CSARGERGYTF.

The rearrangement joins TRBV25-1 to TRBJ2-2, with 9 bases that match TRBD2. The CDR3 is 15 residues long. Per germline, CDR1 MGHDK and CDR2 SYGVNS. J lost 5 bases, V lost 5 bases, and 6 bases had no gene match. In DNA form, the CDR3 reads TGTGCCAGCAGTCGGTCTAGCGGGATGACCGGGGAGCTGTTTTTT. This codes for CASSRSSGMTGELFF.

This clone was seen only once. This chain joins TRBV13 and TRBJ2-4; 9 nucleotides align to TRBD2. V shed 0 bases and J 0 bases; nucleotides not matched to a gene: 6. The V gene's germline CDR1 is PRHDT and CDR2 FYEKMQ (reference sequence). CDR3 length: 18 amino acids. The CDR3 DNA reads as TGTGCCAGCAGCTTAGGGACTAGCGGAATTCTAGCCAAAAACATTCAGTACTTC. This encodes CASSLGTSGILAKNIQYF.

The rearrangement joins TRBV2 to TRBJ2-7, with D possibly being TRBD1 or TRBD2 (5 bases each). The CDR3 has 14 amino acids. V lost 8 bases, J lost 1 base, and 15 bases lay in between. Germline V gene data show CDR1 as SNHLY and CDR2 as FYNNEI. In DNA form, the CDR3 reads TGTGCCAGCGAAAGGGACCGTTTATCCTACGAGCAGTACTTC. This encodes CASERDRLSYEQYF. Looking up the rest from reference TRBV2 and TRBJ2-7 gives the full variable domain: EPEVTQTPSHQVTQMGQEVILRCVPISNHLYFYWYRQILGQKVEFLVSFYNNEISEKSEIFDDQFSVERPDGSNFTLKIRSTKLEDSAMYFCASERDRLSYEQYFGPGTRLTVT.

A remark on this clone: The same CDR3 arises from other DNA sequences in this sample as well. The V gene is TRBV7-9, the J gene TRBJ2-3; no firm D call. Trimming took off 2 bases at V and 2 bases at J, with 8 bases between the two ends. The germline CDR1 and CDR2 sequences are SEHNR and FQNEAQ (reference sequence). The CDR3 spans 14 residues. Here the CDR3 reads CASSLREITDTQYF. The CDR3 bases are TGTGCCAGCAGCTTACGAGAAATCACAGATACGCAGTATTTT.

The chain links TRBV13 to TRBJ2-7, with D possibly matching TRBD2 (6 bases). V gave up 1 base and J gave up 7 bases, with 23 bases separating them. Germline V lookup: CDR1 PRHDT, CDR2 FYEKMQ (reference sequence). The CDR3 has 17 amino acids. The chain's CDR3 is CASSLEYLEDPRGEQYF. For the CDR3, the DNA is TGTGCCAGCAGCTTAGAGTATTTGGAGGATCCTCGGGGGGAGCAGTACTTC.

V is TRBV5-5 and J is TRBJ2-7, with TRBD2 matching over 7 bases. V dropped 4 bases and J dropped 4; count of bases not matched to a gene: 14. The length of the CDR3 is 16 residues. The germline CDR1 and CDR2 sequences are SGHKS and YYEKEE (reference sequence). In DNA form, the CDR3 reads TGTGCCAGCAGCCGAAATCCAACTAGCGTTGGATACGAGCAGTACTTC. Its translation: CASSRNPTSVGYEQYF.

V is TRBV14 and J is TRBJ2-7, with no clear D. The V end was cut by 8 bases, the J end by 0 bases, with 11 bases between. Germline V lookup: CDR1 SGHDN, CDR2 FVKESK. The CDR3 has 13 amino acids. DNA of the CDR3: TGTGCCAGCGGACGTCGGGCCTCCTACGAGCAGTACTTC. Its protein product is CASGRRASYEQYF.

The CDR3 DNA reads as TGTGCCAGCAGCTTTGCGGACAGGGTCTACGAGCAGTACTTC. Its protein product is CASSFADRVYEQYF. The chain couples TRBV5-8 to TRBJ2-7, with 8 bases fitting TRBD1. Germline CDR1 is SGHTS and CDR2 is YDEGEE. With 2 bases clipped from V and 3 bases from J, the junction kept 4 bases outside the gene matches. This CDR3 spans 14 amino acids.

V and J are TRBV4-1 and TRBJ2-1; 14 positions match TRBD2. J gave up 12 bases and V 0 bases, and 4 bases lay outside the gene matches. CDR1 is MGHRA, CDR2 YSYEKL, per germline. The CDR3 length is 15 residues. The CDR3 protein is CASSQEGLAGAGQFF. Written as DNA, the CDR3 is TGCGCCAGCAGCCAAGAGGGACTAGCGGGAGCGGGGCAGTTCTTC.

This chain links TRBV11-3 with TRBJ2-1, with 9 bases identical to TRBD2. The germline V gene has CDR1 SGHNT and CDR2 YENEEA. V was pared by 5 bases and J by 1 base, with 6 bases of the junction left unmatched. There are 16 residues in the CDR3. The CDR3 DNA reads TGTGCCAGCAGCGAAAAGAGCGGGGGGTCCTACAATGAGCAGTTCTTC. Protein sequence: CASSEKSGGSYNEQFF.

The V gene is TRBV28, the J gene TRBJ1-1; the D is unclear. In germline, CDR1 is MDHEN, CDR2 SYDVKM. Trimming pared 6 bases from V and 6 bases from J, leaving 11 bases between. There are 12 residues in the CDR3. CDR3 sequence (DNA): TGTGCCAGCAGCACCAATCCAGCTGAAGCTTTCTTT. As protein: CASSTNPAEAFF.

This chain links TRBV5-1 with TRBJ2-5; a weak D match, TRBD1 (5 bases). Germline-derived CDR1 and CDR2 are SGHRS and YFSETQ. Trimming took 0 bases from V and 5 from J, leaving 20 bases between them. The CDR3 totals 17 residues. The DNA of the CDR3 is TGCGCCAGCAGCTTGGCTGGGGCTAAATCGGGTCGGGAGACCCAGTACTTC. This gives the protein CASSLAGAKSGRETQYF.

DNA for the CDR3: TGCGCCAGCAGCTCGGGACAAAACTTGAACACCGGGGAGCTGTTTTTT. Its translation: CASSSGQNLNTGELFF. The rearrangement links TRBV5-1 to TRBJ2-2; maybe TRBD1 (6 bases). The CDR3 sequence is 16 residues long. Between the trimmed V and J ends, which lost 3 bases and 1 base, there was a span of 13 bases. Looked up from germline, CDR1 is SGHRS and CDR2 is YFSETQ.

The V and J genes are TRBV19 and TRBJ2-7; D call uncertain. V was trimmed by 7 bases and J by 5 bases, leaving 15 bases between them. Germline assignment: CDR1 LNHDA and CDR2 SQIVND (reference sequence). This CDR3 is built from 13 residues. The CDR3 coding sequence is TGTGCCAGTATGAGCACCCCGTATGACGAGCAGTACTTC. It encodes CASMSTPYDEQYF. Based on the CDR3 plus reference TRBV19 and TRBJ2-7, the full variable domain is DGGITQSPKYLFRKEGQNVTLSCEQNLNHDAMYWYRQDPGQGLRLIYYSQIVNDFQKGDIAEGYSVSREKKESFPLTVTSAQKNPTAFYLCASMSTPYDEQYFGPGTRLTVT.

The V gene is TRBV29-1, the J gene TRBJ2-7, with a possible D match to TRBD1 (5 bases). The CDR3 runs to 12 residues. The germline CDR1 and CDR2 sequences are SQVTM and ANQGSEA. V lost 2 bases, J lost 3 bases, and 8 bases lay in between. CDR3 sequence (DNA): TGCAGCGTTGAAAAGCAGGGCTACGAGCAGTACTTC. Its protein is CSVEKQGYEQYF.